These T cell receptor beta chains were read from a single sample in a study of cytomegalovirus exposure and HLA in healthy donors. The assay was immunoSEQ multiplex PCR, and TCRdb's table has in-frame clones only and misses some. Of 180,000 or so clones detected, more than 75% appear once; the ten largest clones hold 2% to 2.5%. The source material was PBMCs. The receptor source for this set is a young woman in good health and CMV-seropositive. The CDR3 runs from the conserved cysteine through the conserved F or W. A D gene is named only where the DNA matches it firmly. Clone size, where shown, is once, few, many, or a class for clones that have expanded.

V gene	clone size	J gene	D gene	CDR3 protein	CDR3 DNA
TRBV28	.	TRBJ2-7	.	CASSFPAPRILRTVYEQYF	TGTGCCAGCAGTTTTCCTGCACCCCGTATACTGCGGACAGTCTACGAGCAGTACTTC
TRBV5-1	.	TRBJ1-1	.	CASSLQGHGEAFF	TGCGCCAGCAGCTTACAGGGACACGGGGAAGCTTTCTTT
TRBV27	few	TRBJ1-2	.	CASSLQGNYGYTF	TGTGCCAGCAGCCTACAGGGAAACTATGGCTACACCTTC
TRBV7-2	.	TRBJ2-5	.	CASRLGVQETQYF	TGTGCCAGCAGGCTAGGGGTCCAAGAGACCCAGTACTTC
TRBV5-1	.	TRBJ1-3	.	CASSKETLGSGNTIYF	TGCGCCAGCAGCAAGGAGACCTTGGGGAGCGGAAACACCATATATTTT
TRBV7-4	.	TRBJ2-3	TRBD2	CASSSRVSGGPTDTQYF	TGTGCCAGCAGCTCCCGAGTTAGCGGGGGCCCCACAGATACGCAGTATTTT
TRBV4-3	.	TRBJ2-1	TRBD2	CASSQRTSPYNEQFF	TGCGCCAGCAGCCAGAGGACTAGTCCTTACAATGAGCAGTTCTTC
TRBV27	few	TRBJ1-2	.	CASSPRAGTNYGYTF	TGTGCCAGCAGCCCCCGCGCAGGAACTAACTATGGCTACACCTTC
TRBV5-1	once	TRBJ2-7	.	CASSRTGTVNGEQYF	TGCGCCAGCAGCAGGACCGGGACTGTCAACGGCGAGCAGTACTTC
TRBV7-2	few	TRBJ1-2	.	CASSLGQQGFFYGYTF	TGTGCCAGCAGCTTAGGCCAACAGGGCTTTTTCTATGGCTACACCTTC
TRBV2	.	TRBJ2-3	.	CASIGASTDTQYF	TGTGCCTCAATAGGGGCTAGCACAGATACGCAGTATTTT
TRBV10-3	.	TRBJ1-2	.	CAIRDQGNYGYTF	TGTGCCATCAGGGATCAGGGTAACTATGGCTACACCTTC
TRBV5-1	few	TRBJ2-4	TRBD2	CASSLGGLAGGPPGKNIQYF	TGCGCCAGCAGCTTGGGGGGTCTAGCGGGGGGGCCCCCAGGCAAAAACATTCAGTACTTC
TRBV13	.	TRBJ2-2	.	CASSLARKGVSGELFF	TGTGCCAGCAGCTTAGCCCGGAAAGGGGTTAGCGGGGAGCTGTTTTTT
TRBV2	.	TRBJ1-3	TRBD1	CASSERAGGSGNTIYF	TGTGCCAGCAGTGAGCGTGCAGGGGGCTCTGGAAACACCATATATTTT
TRBV7-2	.	TRBJ2-1	.	CASSFLSQGDNEQFF	TGTGCCAGCAGCTTCCTCTCCCAAGGAGACAATGAGCAGTTCTTC
TRBV7-3	.	TRBJ2-3	TRBD2	CASSLNPGGARDTQYF	TGTGCCAGCAGCTTAAACCCCGGGGGGGCAAGGGATACGCAGTATTTT
TRBV6-6	.	TRBJ2-5	.	CASSYSVAQETQYF	TGTGCCAGCAGTTACTCCGTGGCCCAAGAGACCCAGTACTTC
TRBV5-1	.	TRBJ2-7	TRBD2	CASRIAGGPDYEQYF	TGCGCCAGCAGGATAGCGGGGGGGCCGGACTACGAGCAGTACTTC
TRBV19	.	TRBJ1-2	TRBD1	CASSRDRDDYGYTF	TGTGCCAGTAGTAGGGACAGAGATGACTATGGCTACACCTTC
TRBV6-6	few	TRBJ2-2	TRBD1	CASSPGQAAGELFF	TGTGCCAGCAGCCCAGGACAGGCGGCCGGGGAGCTGTTTTTT
TRBV14	.	TRBJ2-2	.	CASSQVIAGELFF	TGTGCCAGCAGCCAAGTCATTGCCGGGGAGCTGTTTTTT
TRBV10-3	.	TRBJ2-2	TRBD1	CAISESTGGTGELFF	TGTGCCATCAGTGAGTCAACAGGGGGAACCGGGGAGCTGTTTTTT
TRBV9	.	TRBJ2-1	TRBD2	CASSVRTSGGEQFF	TGTGCCAGCAGCGTACGCACTAGCGGGGGGGAGCAGTTCTTC
TRBV7-9	.	TRBJ1-2	.	CASSLSEGGGYTF	TGTGCCAGCAGCTTATCCGAGGGAGGCGGCTACACCTTC
TRBV27	.	TRBJ2-7	.	CASSFYRVPNEQYF	TGTGCCAGCAGTTTCTACAGGGTTCCGAACGAGCAGTACTTC
TRBV2	.	TRBJ2-1	.	CASSGRSGPWDEQFF	TGTGCCAGCAGTGGTAGGAGCGGCCCATGGGATGAGCAGTTCTTC
TRBV7-2	.	TRBJ2-7	TRBD1	CASSYGQGGSYEQYF	TGTGCCAGCAGTTACGGACAGGGAGGATCCTACGAGCAGTACTTC
TRBV12-5	.	TRBJ2-7	TRBD2	CASGSFSGIYEQYF	TGTGCTAGTGGCTCCTTCAGCGGGATATACGAGCAGTACTTC
TRBV28	.	TRBJ2-7	TRBD2	CASSPSQLAGPSYEQYF	TGTGCCAGCAGTCCTTCTCAACTAGCGGGGCCCTCCTACGAGCAGTACTTC
TRBV27	once	TRBJ2-5	TRBD1	CASMARGQGTQYF	TGTGCCAGCATGGCCAGGGGGCAGGGGACCCAGTACTTC
TRBV27	once	TRBJ2-7	.	CASRGGGSSYEQYF	TGTGCCAGCAGGGGCGGAGGGAGCTCCTACGAGCAGTACTTC
TRBV5-1	few	TRBJ1-6	.	CASSSTGQGSPLHF	TGCGCCAGCAGCTCGACCGGACAAGGTTCACCCCTCCACTTT
TRBV5-1	.	TRBJ2-5	.	CASSRDLRGETQYF	TGCGCCAGCAGCCGGGACCTGAGGGGGGAGACCCAGTACTTC
TRBV4-1	few	TRBJ1-6	TRBD1	CASSLRWTGVNSPLHF	TGCGCCAGCAGCCTTCGATGGACAGGAGTTAATTCACCCCTCCACTTT
TRBV4-3	.	TRBJ2-1	TRBD2	CASSQDARGGRNEQFF	TGCGCCAGCAGCCAAGACGCGCGGGGGGGTCGGAATGAGCAGTTCTTC
TRBV11-2	.	TRBJ2-2	.	CASSSQLNTGELFF	TGTGCCAGCAGCTCCCAATTGAACACCGGGGAGCTGTTTTTT
TRBV7-2	.	TRBJ1-3	.	CASSLTGGDTIYF	TGTGCCAGCAGCTTAACGGGGGGGGACACCATATATTTT
TRBV6-5	.	TRBJ1-6	.	CASSYSNGGGAPLHF	TGTGCCAGCAGTTACTCGAACGGTGGAGGGGCACCCCTCCACTTT
TRBV10-1	.	TRBJ2-1	TRBD2	CASRPTGTSNEQFF	TGCGCCAGCAGACCTACCGGGACTAGTAATGAGCAGTTCTTC
TRBV19	.	TRBJ1-4	TRBD1	CASTGQGNEKLFF	TGTGCCAGTACCGGACAGGGGAATGAAAAACTGTTTTTT
TRBV19	.	TRBJ2-5	TRBD2	CASSTRLAPMETQYF	TGTGCCAGTAGTACTCGACTAGCGCCGATGGAGACCCAGTACTTC
TRBV5-5	few	TRBJ2-7	.	CASSLGLWSSYEQYF	TGTGCCAGCAGCTTGGGACTCTGGAGCTCCTACGAGCAGTACTTC
TRBV7-2	.	TRBJ2-4	TRBD1	CASAGTGRNIQYF	TGTGCCAGCGCCGGGACAGGGAGAAACATTCAGTACTTC
TRBV12-5	few	TRBJ2-3	.	CASGPSTDTQYF	TGTGCTAGTGGTCCAAGCACAGATACGCAGTATTTT
TRBV19	few	TRBJ1-2	TRBD1	CASSGDRDEGYTF	TGTGCCAGTAGCGGGGACAGGGATGAGGGCTACACCTTC